Described below is a single T cell receptor beta chain sequence and its context. Categorization into cohorts depended on clinical history that participants reported. This entry belongs to a study of blood T cell repertoires in COVID-19. As for the study in general: PBMCs, B-cell-depleted T cells, or T cells provided the cDNA or gDNA that made up the material.

V dropped 9 bases and J dropped 4; count of bases not matched to a gene: 5. There are 13 residues in the CDR3. Germline loops: CDR1 ENHRY, CDR2 SYGVKD. Method: immunoSEQ multiplex PCR; TCRdb's copy keeps in-frame clones and lacks some. This sample has almost 500,000 clones, with roughly nine tenths found just once. This TCR was sampled from a woman aged 55 to 70 who had recovered from COVID-19. What was sequenced was PBMCs or T cells enriched from blood (not recorded which). The chain has TRBV10-3 and TRBJ1-1; TRBD1 matches at 10 bases. Here the CDR3 DNA reads TGTGCCATTGGAGGGACAGGGGTCACTGAAGCTTTCTTT. This gives the protein CAIGGTGVTEAFF.